This T cell receptor (beta chain) was captured in a study of vaccination and CD4 T cells after COVID-19. Regarding treatment: roughly 11-day PBMC culture with coronavirus spike peptide pools or control peptides (ViraFEST assay). Positivity by PCR occurred from March to December 2020, a period that predated US Alpha, Beta and Delta variants. Per well, a few million PBMCs were cultured in the presence of roughly 10 IU/ml IL-2 and about 9.6 ug/ml peptide pools. The CDR3 consists of 15 residues. The germline CDR1 and CDR2 sequences are MNHEY and SVGAGI. Trimming took 0 bases from V and 0 from J, leaving 9 bases between them. Researchers used the Oncomine TCR Beta short-read assay to sequence DNA from cultured CD4+ T cells. TCRdb re-called the PCR reads with MiXCR, one entry per CDR3 protein. Among approximately 12,000 distinct CDR3 sequences, roughly two fifths were seen once, and the ten largest hold less than 25%.

In regard to this clonotype: The antigen is unknown.

This sequence joins TRBV6-5 and TRBJ2-7, with D unclear. The receptor's source is a human donor with COVID-19. The sequencing input was cultured CD4+ T cells from blood. The CDR3 DNA follows: TGTGCCAGCAGTTACTCGATCGGCAGCTCCTACGAGCAGTACTTC. This sequence encodes CASSYSIGSSYEQYF.